The entry that follows covers one T cell receptor beta chain sequence. No cognate antigen has been identified for it. No base quality information exists; no much larger clone differs at one position. The sample originates from a study of shared clonotypes between healthy human individuals (TCRdb year 2020). Concerning the study at large: The cohort comprised two women and a few men aged 18 to 49 years. To estimate repertoire size and how much clonotypes are shared between individuals, the study performed deep sequencing of blood TCR repertoires from roughly five healthy adults. For each donor, CD4 naive and CD4 memory were each run on three plates, CD8 naive on two plates, and CD8 memory on one plate. To increase sequencing depth and limit assay-specific biases, different laboratories used diverse techniques to prepare libraries and sequence TCR repertoires. Between about 0.8 and 9.5 billion PBMCs per donor were obtained by leukapheresis.

Per the germline V gene, SGDLS is the CDR1 and YYNGEE is the CDR2. Including the terminal cysteine and phenylalanine, the CDR3 comprises 13 residues. Just the 39-base CDR3 DNA is kept, in frame starting at base 1. At the junction V is shortened by 3 bases and J by 12 bases, with 16 bases in between. Using the deep immunoSEQ assay, TCR CDR3 regions were amplified from genomic DNA by multiplex PCR. Extracted genomic DNA from each cell subset was distributed evenly across all wells of several immunoSEQ 96-well plates, and each plate was treated as a replicate. For sorted subsets, approximately 190 ng genomic DNA, equal to 30,000 or so T cell genomes, was loaded into each replicate PCR. The purified libraries were quantified using a Qubit 3.0 fluorometer, sized with a Bioanalyzer 2100, and then quantified again using the KAPA Library Quantification kit. A separate single-read 150-cycle Illumina NextSeq 550 flow cell was used to sequence each immunoSEQ 96-well plate. Turning to the authors' computational methods: Because the immunoSEQ output included only junctional sequences and no quality scores, the filtering could not be the same as the filtering used for full-length reads. Sequences were annotated with PyIR, a Python wrapper for IgBLAST v1.9, using IMGT germline references to assign V/J genes and CDR3. Reads were removed for weak V/J assignments (E-value above 1e-6), missing CDR3, stop codons, out-of-frame junctions, or ambiguous translated residues. A V3J clonotype was defined by an identical inferred V gene, J gene, and CDR3 amino acid sequence. To compute the percentage overlap between repertoires, the number of shared unique clonotypes was divided by the size of the smaller repertoire. Richness of each repertoire was evaluated using RTK rarefaction, the Chao1 estimator, and Recon v2.1 estimates of unobserved clonotypes. Generation probabilities were computed with OLGA for all TCRbeta clonotypes obtained by the gDNA method from several donors. Entries here come from immuneACCESS through TCRdb and include only in-frame sequences with V and J called. Some clones fail to appear in such tables; in the studies checked, an unresolved V gene covers under half of the shortfall, and the cause of the remainder is unknown. The D gene and trimming were derived from the DNA, and the V and J assignments and clone size from that table. The sample yields millions of clones; approximately 94% were counted once. The ten most abundant clones make up 1% to 1.3% of the sample.

For the CD8 naive samples, CD45RO-negative cells were positively selected for CCR7, yielding a CD45RA+CCR7+ population from which TemRA cells were excluded. Healthy HIV-negative adults with no recently reported acute infections or vaccinations were included as donors. Only Caucasian adults living in Nashville, Tennessee, USA were represented among the donors. Blood was obtained by leukapheresis, after which PBMCs were separated by Ficoll-Histopaque density gradient centrifugation and cryopreserved in liquid nitrogen vapor phase. Analytical flow cytometry was used to check the purity and quantity of every magnetically sorted T cell population. Genomic DNA was isolated from each sorted fraction and quantified by UV absorbance on a Nanodrop 2000c. Results and caveats for the whole study, not just this receptor: Only blood was sampled, and tissue TCR repertoires likely differ from those in blood. Naive subsets generally had larger estimated clonotype richness than memory subsets did. Because the study included only a small number of donors, the genetic and exposure-history diversity represented was limited. Compared with non-shared clonotypes, clonotypes shared by all four sorted-subset donors had higher generation probabilities. Pairwise subsampling indicated that sequencing depth was expected to affect the degree of clonotype sharing among donors. Rarefaction of sorted-subset datasets indicated incomplete sequencing despite the large sequencing depth. Across four donors, approximately 4.6% of naive CD4, approximately 3.6% of naive CD8, under 2.5% of memory CD4, and approximately 0.42% of memory CD8 clonotypes were shared.

The source is a man aged 18 to 29 in good health. Specimen: naive CD8+ T cells sorted from blood. Per the publication, the cell subset or site label means: CD45RA+CCR7+. The V gene is TRBV9 and the J gene is TRBJ2-1; TRBD1 is a possible D gene, resting on 6 matching bases. The nucleotide sequence reads as follows: TGTGCCAGCAGCGAGGGGGTTCCCTTCGGGCAGTTCTTC. It specifies CASSEGVPFGQFF.